Here is one T cell receptor (beta chain) with its context. Its target is not known. The CDR3 sequence is 14 residues long. The authors incorporated unique molecular identifiers into the TCR beta cDNA libraries. T cells numbering about 0.95 to 10 million yielded around 500,000 cDNA molecules. TCRdb reprocessed the PCR reads with MiXCR, giving one entry per CDR3 protein. The top ten hold about 4.5% of the sample, which has about 820,000 distinct CDR3 sequences, 53% seen once. The data belong to a study of post-analysis software for immune sequencing data. Study-level information: The patients showed relapsing-remitting, secondary progressive and progressive-relapsing multiple sclerosis courses.

Study-level results: Five TRBV segments, including TRBV5-6, TRBV5-1 and TRBV20-1, were more frequent in patients than controls. People with multiple sclerosis had a significantly lower normalized Chao1 diversity than controls did. F measure showed strong co-clustering of same-batch samples.

The J gene is TRBJ2-4, the V gene TRBV12-3 or TRBV12-4; 9 bases align to TRBD1. The J call may be incorrect, as the DNA end agrees better with TRBJ2-7. This TCR was recovered from a girl under 18 with multiple sclerosis. The material sequenced was blood. In nucleotides, the CDR3 is TGTGCCAGCAGTTTCAGACAGGGGGAGTACGAGCAGTACTTC. Encoded protein: CASSFRQGEYEQYF.